This T cell receptor beta chain was sequenced for a study of blood T cell repertoires in COVID-19. Overall study context: Some COVID-19 samples were acute and others convalescent; all came from the United States, Italy and Spain.

Germline V gene sequence: CDR1 GTSNPN, CDR2 SVGIG (reference sequence). The CDR3 covers 16 residues. With 2 bases removed from V and 11 bases from J, the gap between germline ends came to 27 bases. Per the original data handling: Amplification of reference gene primers was used by the study to estimate nucleated cell counts. Assay: immunoSEQ multiplex PCR; the TCRdb copy retains only in-frame clones and omits some. The V and J calls and clone size were taken over from that table, and D and trimming were inferred from the DNA. The sample includes over 350,000 clones, roughly 91% of them seen just once.

The chain uses TRBV30 and TRBJ1-1; D remains ambiguous. This TCR was sampled from a woman aged 18-29 years who had recovered from COVID-19. Sequencing was performed on PBMCs or T cells enriched from blood (not recorded which). The chain's CDR3 is CAWSTPGPGTQTGAFF. For the CDR3, the DNA is TGTGCCTGGAGTACCCCTGGACCGGGTACACAAACGGGGGCTTTCTTT.